This entry lists 14 T cell receptor beta chains sequenced from one sample in a study of identical twins (dated by TCRdb to the mid-2010s). Libraries were prepared through 5' RACE. Data came from an Illumina HiSeq 2000. The public sequencing data were trimmed at Q25 with fastp and processed into clonotypes with MiXCR by TCRdb, which kept only in-frame beta chains. CDR3 protein duplicates are merged, each entry listing the most common genes and DNA. The sample yields around 1.7 million distinct CDR3 sequences; 25% to 35% were counted once. Approximately 0.29% of the sample is taken by the ten largest. Specimen: cord blood. These receptors were collected from a newborn girl in good health.

The genes are TRBV30 and TRBJ2-5, with TRBD2 as a possible D gene (5 bases). CDR1 and CDR2 (germline): GTSNPN, SVGIG (reference sequence). Deletions cut 0 bases from V and 4 bases from J, with 12 bases between. This CDR3 has 14 amino acids. The CDR3 protein is CAWSVGIARETQYF. The CDR3 DNA sequence: TGTGCCTGGAGTGTCGGAATAGCGAGAGAGACCCAGTACTTC. Full variable domain (remainder filled in from reference TRBV30 and TRBJ2-5): SQTIHQWPATLVQPVGSPLSLECTVEGTSNPNLYWYRQAAGRGLQLLFYSVGIGQISSEVPQNLSASRPQDRQFILSSKKLLLSDSGFYLCAWSVGIARETQYFGPGTRLLVL.

This clonotype turned up a few times. The chain couples TRBV6-5 to TRBJ2-1; D could derive from TRBD1 or TRBD2 (6 bases each). The CDR3 extends over 18 amino acids. The germline gives CDR1 MNHEY, CDR2 SVGAGI. V lost 0 bases and J 7 bases, leaving 22 bases between the germline ends. The CDR3 DNA is TGTGCCAGCAGTTACTCGAAAGGACCGGGGGCCCGGAGAAATGAGCAGTTCTTC. Translation gives CASSYSKGPGARRNEQFF.

This clonotype has just a few counts. This chain joins TRBV12-3 or TRBV12-4 and TRBJ2-1; 11 bases fit TRBD2. The J segment lost 6 bases and the V segment lost 6 bases, leaving 7 bases of the junction unmatched. The CDR3 covers 15 residues. CDR3 DNA: TGTGCCAGCAGAACTAGCGGGAGTAAGGTCAATGAGCAGTTCTTC. Its translation is CASRTSGSKVNEQFF.

This clonotype was seen just once. J is TRBJ2-1 and V is TRBV27; 7 bases fit TRBD1. V was clipped by 8 bases and J by 10 bases; unmatched bases: 14. Germline CDR1 reads MNHEY; CDR2 reads SMNVEV (reference sequence). This CDR3 has 14 amino acids. The CDR3 nucleotides read TGTGCCAGCGTGAGAAGGGGGCGTACCTACGAGCAGTTCTTC. It specifies CASVRRGRTYEQFF.

The genes are TRBV7-2 and TRBJ2-1; maybe TRBD1 (6 bases). This CDR3 is built from 15 residues. From germline, CDR1 is SGHTA and CDR2 FQGNSA. The V gene lost 0 bases and the J gene lost 8 bases, with 14 bases spanning the gap. The CDR3 here is CASSLAGAPLYEQFF. DNA for the CDR3: TGTGCCAGCAGCTTAGCGGGGGCCCCCCTCTATGAGCAGTTCTTC.

This clonotype was counted many times. This chain connects TRBV10-3 to TRBJ2-3; D is unresolved. The CDR3 runs 11 residues. Trimming took 2 bases from V and 6 from J, leaving 3 bases between them. CDR1 ENHRY and CDR2 SYGVKD come from the germline V gene. The CDR3 DNA reads TGTGCCATCAGTGAGGGGGATACGCAGTATTTT. Its protein product is CAISEGDTQYF.

Here the CDR3 reads CASSISGGANEKLFF. CDR3 in DNA: TGTGCCAGCAGCATTTCGGGCGGAGCTAATGAAAAACTGTTTTTT. The V call is TRBV7-9, the J call TRBJ1-4; D remains unclear. This CDR3 is built from 15 residues. The V gene lost 5 bases and the J gene lost 3 bases, with 13 bases spanning the gap. Per the germline V gene, CDR1 is SEHNR and CDR2 is FQNEAQ (reference sequence). The variable domain in full, completed from reference TRBV7-9 and TRBJ1-4, reads DTGVSQNPRHKITKRGQNVTFRCDPISEHNRLYWYRQTLGQGPEFLTYFQNEAQLEKSRLLSDRFSAERPKGSFSTLEIQRTEQGDSAMYLCASSISGGANEKLFFGSGTQLSVL.

The sample holds a few counts of this clonotype. The chain uses TRBV24-1 and TRBJ1-2; tentative D call: TRBD1 (6 bases). Deletions cut 9 bases from V and 2 bases from J, with 12 bases between. CDR1 and CDR2 from the germline V gene are KGHDR and SFDVKD. The CDR3 spans 13 residues. The CDR3 DNA is TGTGCCACCCGAGGGGGTGAGAACTATGGCTACACCTTC. Translating it yields CATRGGENYGYTF.

This clonotype was observed a handful of times. The rearrangement links TRBV10-3 to TRBJ2-7; 12 bases match TRBD1. The J segment lost 5 bases and the V segment lost 6 bases, leaving 11 bases of the junction unmatched. This CDR3 contains 16 residues. The germline gives CDR1 ENHRY, CDR2 SYGVKD. As DNA, the CDR3 is TGTGCCATCAGCAGACACCAGGGGACAGGGGGCAACGAGCAGTACTTC. Protein: CAISRHQGTGGNEQYF.

Only a few counts were recorded for this clonotype. CDR3 sequence reads: CAWSGPSADTQYF. The CDR3 coding sequence is TGTGCCTGGAGTGGCCCATCGGCAGATACGCAGTATTTT. The chain couples TRBV30 to TRBJ2-3; no clear D gene. There are 13 residues in the CDR3. V was cut by 1 base and J by 4 bases, with 9 bases left in between. Germline CDR1 reads GTSNPN; CDR2 reads SVGIG (reference sequence).

The CDR3 coding sequence is TGTGCCAGCAGTATAGCGGAGAACACCGGGGAGCTGTTTTTT. Its translation: CASSIAENTGELFF. The rearrangement joins TRBV11-3 to TRBJ2-2, with D tentatively TRBD2 (6 bases). The CDR3 sequence is 14 residues long. V was cut by 6 bases and J by 1 base, with 9 bases left in between. The germline gives CDR1 SGHNT, CDR2 YENEEA.

The rearrangement uses TRBV19 and TRBJ1-1, with D possibly TRBD1 on 5 matching bases. CDR1 and CDR2 (germline): LNHDA, SQIVND (reference sequence). V dropped 7 bases and J dropped 1 base, with 16 bases sitting between them. There are 15 residues in the CDR3. The CDR3: CASTLRRGRNTEAFF. The CDR3 bases are TGTGCCAGTACCCTGAGGAGGGGCAGGAACACTGAAGCTTTCTTT.

This clonotype has only a few counts. The gene calls are TRBV29-1 and TRBJ2-4, with no clear D. CDR1 and CDR2 (germline): SQVTM, ANQGSEA. The CDR3 is made up of 13 amino acids. V dropped 6 bases and J dropped 7 bases, with 16 bases sitting between them. CDR3 in amino acids: CSVYAPPRNIQYF. The CDR3 region has the DNA TGCAGCGTATACGCCCCACCCAGGAACATTCAGTACTTC.

This chain links TRBV4-1 with TRBJ2-3; 7 nucleotides agree with TRBD1. The germline CDR1 and CDR2 sequences are MGHRA and YSYEKL. This CDR3 region has 14 residues. Unmatched junction bases numbered 2, after V lost 0 bases and J lost 5 bases. The CDR3 loop reads CASSQEQGRDTQYF. CDR3 nucleotides: TGCGCCAGCAGCCAAGAACAGGGGAGAGATACGCAGTATTTT.